These 32 T cell receptor beta chains originate from one sample sequenced in a study of blood T cell repertoires in COVID-19. Measured with immunoSEQ multiplex PCR; TCRdb has only the in-frame clones, and not every one. The table records about 100,000 clones, about 90% of them present only once. What was sequenced was peripheral blood. Source of these receptors: a human donor with COVID-19, enrolled during active disease. The donor label of this sample is uncertain.

V and J are TRBV12-3 or TRBV12-4 and TRBJ1-1; no clear D. The CDR3 contains 13 residues. V was cut by 6 bases and J by 4 bases, with 12 bases left in between. The CDR3 DNA reads TGTGCCAGCAGCTCTCGTCTAGGCACTGAAGCTTTCTTT. Its protein product is CASSSRLGTEAFF.

The genes are TRBV19 and TRBJ1-1; 7 nucleotides align to TRBD1. The CDR3 runs 14 residues. V shed 3 bases, J shed 1 base, and the junction held 2 bases outside the gene matches. Germline lookup yields CDR1 LNHDA and CDR2 SQIVND (reference sequence). The CDR3 protein is CASSIQGGNTEAFF. CDR3 DNA: TGTGCCAGTAGTATTCAGGGGGGGAACACTGAAGCTTTCTTT.

The chain combines TRBV6-1 with TRBJ1-3, with D tentatively TRBD1 (5 bases). This CDR3 is built from 17 residues. With 4 bases removed from V and 0 bases from J, the gap between germline ends came to 16 bases. Germline CDR1 reads MNHNS; CDR2 reads SASEGT. This CDR3 is CASSGGGGLSSGNTIYF. As DNA, the CDR3 is TGTGCCAGCAGTGGCGGGGGGGGATTGAGCTCTGGAAACACCATATATTTT.

The gene calls are TRBV3-1 (or the pseudogene TRBV3-2) and TRBJ1-1, with no clear D. This CDR3 has 17 residues. The V end was cut by 1 base, the J end by 7 bases, with 22 bases between. Germline V CDR1 and CDR2: LGHDT, YNNKEL (reference sequence). The CDR3 DNA reads as TGTGCCAGCAGCCAAGGGCGGCTTTTCGGAGGGCTCTATGAAGCTTTCTTT. It translates to CASSQGRLFGGLYEAFF.

The table lists this clone with a count of one. The rearrangement links TRBV5-4 to TRBJ1-2, with 9 bases identical to TRBD1. V lost 4 bases to trimming and J lost 3 bases; unmatched junction nucleotides: 10. The CDR3 runs to 16 residues. CDR1 is SGHNT and CDR2 is YYREEE in the germline V gene (reference sequence). The CDR3 DNA sequence: TGTGCCAGCAGCCCCGCGTACAGGGACAGGGACTATGGCTACACCTTC. Translating it yields CASSPAYRDRDYGYTF.

The chain links TRBV21-1 to TRBJ1-3. TRBV21-1 is given as a pseudogene. The CDR3 consists of 18 residues. This CDR3 is CASSTLGGATIAGNTIYF. The CDR3 DNA reads TGTGCCAGCAGCACCCTTGGGGGGGCCACTATTGCTGGAAACACCATATATTTT.

The chain uses TRBV2 and TRBJ2-7; the D is unclear. Germline CDR1 and CDR2: SNHLY and FYNNEI. Trimming cost V 3 bases and J 2 bases, with 8 bases left between them. This CDR3 has 13 amino acids. This CDR3 is CASSDGLAYEQYF. CDR3 bases: TGTGCCAGCAGTGACGGGTTAGCCTACGAGCAGTACTTC.

This rearrangement joins TRBV5-4 to TRBJ2-1; 7 bases match TRBD2. Germline V gene lookup returns CDR1 SGHNT and CDR2 YYREEE (reference sequence). There are 15 residues in the CDR3. J was trimmed by 6 bases and V by 3 bases; bases with no gene match: 9. CDR3 loop: CASSSIGGGSNEQFF. Here the CDR3 DNA reads TGTGCCAGCAGCTCGATCGGCGGGGGATCCAATGAGCAGTTCTTC.

The gene calls are TRBV7-2 and TRBJ1-1; no reliable D call. Germline V gene data show CDR1 as SGHTA and CDR2 as FQGNSA. The CDR3 is 15 amino acids. Between the trimmed V and J ends, which lost 4 bases and 4 bases, there was a span of 16 bases. The CDR3 loop reads CASSSSSIISTEAFF. For the CDR3, the DNA is TGTGCCAGCAGCTCCTCCTCTATTATAAGCACTGAAGCTTTCTTT.

This clone was found once. The chain links TRBV6-5 to TRBJ1-5, with D hard to call. The CDR3 consists of 16 residues. V gave up 4 bases and J gave up 0 bases, with 13 bases separating them. In germline, CDR1 is MNHEY, CDR2 SVGAGI. This CDR3 is CASSLNRRYSNQPQHF. The CDR3 nucleotides are TGTGCCAGCAGTTTGAACCGCCGGTATAGCAATCAGCCCCAGCATTTT.

This chain uses TRBV4-1 with TRBJ1-5, with TRBD1 matching 8 bases. The CDR3 has 15 amino acids. V shed 4 bases and J 4 bases; nucleotides not matched to a gene: 6. Germline CDR1 MGHRA, CDR2 YSYEKL. CDR3 in amino acids: CASSPWTGSNQPQHF. CDR3 nucleotides: TGCGCCAGCAGCCCGTGGACAGGGAGTAATCAGCCCCAGCATTTT.

This rearrangement joins TRBV7-2 to TRBJ1-5; 7 bases fit TRBD1. Germline V CDR1 and CDR2: SGHTA, FQGNSA. The J segment lost 5 bases and the V segment lost 1 base, leaving 5 bases of the junction unmatched. There are 15 residues in the CDR3. The CDR3 reads CASSLVSGGYQPQHF. In DNA, the CDR3 is TGTGCCAGCAGCTTAGTGTCAGGGGGTTATCAGCCCCAGCATTTT.

The chain is built from TRBV30 and TRBJ1-3, with D unclear. The CDR3 runs to 16 residues. V dropped 3 bases and J dropped 3 bases, with 18 bases sitting between them. CDR1 is GTSNPN, CDR2 SVGIG, per germline (reference sequence). CDR3 amino acids: CAWSPRRRRNGNTIYF. The CDR3 DNA is TGTGCCTGGAGCCCGCGGCGGAGGAGGAATGGAAACACCATATATTTT.

The table lists this clone with a count of one. This chain joins TRBV24-1 and TRBJ1-5; D call uncertain. Germline-derived CDR1 and CDR2 are KGHDR and SFDVKD. With 6 bases removed from V and 1 base from J, the gap between germline ends came to 9 bases. This CDR3 contains 14 residues. The CDR3 DNA reads TGTGCCACCAGTTCCGTGCGGAGCAATCAGCCCCAGCATTTT. It yields the protein CATSSVRSNQPQHF.

This chain joins TRBV3-1 (or the pseudogene TRBV3-2) and TRBJ1-2; no clear D. Germline V CDR1 and CDR2: LGHDT, YNNKEL (reference sequence). The CDR3 contains 15 residues. Trimming pared 4 bases from V and 4 bases from J, leaving 16 bases between. The CDR3 sequence: CASSPPGPAGYGYTF. The CDR3 DNA reads as TGTGCCAGCAGCCCCCCCGGCCCTGCGGGCTATGGCTACACCTTC.

This clone was seen a handful of times. The V and J genes are TRBV10-3 and TRBJ1-6; tentatively, D is TRBD1 (5 bases). Trimming pared 2 bases from V and 10 bases from J, leaving 12 bases between. Per germline, CDR1 ENHRY and CDR2 SYGVKD. The CDR3 sequence is 14 residues long. CDR3 DNA sequence: TGTGCCATCAGTGAGGGCAGGGTCCAATCACCCCTCCACTTT. This encodes CAISEGRVQSPLHF.

V and J are TRBV11-2 and TRBJ2-3; 9 nucleotides line up with TRBD1. Germline V gives CDR1 SGHAT, CDR2 FQNNGV. The CDR3 runs to 17 residues. Trimming at V came to 5 bases and at J to 4 bases, leaving 13 bases not matched to a gene. CDR3 DNA: TGTGCCAGCAGCACGACCCGCGGGACAGGGTTACCAGATACGCAGTATTTT. Amino acids: CASSTTRGTGLPDTQYF.

This clone was found once. The chain employs TRBV11-3 and TRBJ1-3, with D perhaps matching TRBD1 (5 bases). V gave up 7 bases and J gave up 9 bases, with 19 bases separating them. CDR3 length: 14 amino acids. CDR1 is SGHNT and CDR2 is YENEEA in the germline V gene. CDR3 loop: CASTLGRGFGTIYF. The CDR3 DNA is TGTGCCAGCACCCTAGGAAGGGGATTTGGCACCATATATTTT.

This clone was counted between two and nine times. J is TRBJ2-3 and V is TRBV5-8, with D possibly TRBD2 on 7 matching bases. Looked up from germline, CDR1 is SGHTS and CDR2 is YDEGEE. With 0 bases removed from V and 2 bases from J, the gap between germline ends came to 16 bases. The CDR3 covers 17 residues. The CDR3 reads CASSLVRGAGPTDTQYF. The CDR3 coding sequence is TGTGCCAGCAGCTTGGTACGGGGGGCAGGCCCCACAGATACGCAGTATTTT.

The chain recombines TRBV3-1 (or the pseudogene TRBV3-2) with TRBJ2-5; TRBD1 might be the D (6 bases). Trimming shortened V by 0 bases and J by 1 base, and 9 bases separated the two germline ends. Germline CDR1 LGHDT, CDR2 YNNKEL (reference sequence). The CDR3 has 15 residues. This CDR3 reads CASSQEWTVQETQYF. As DNA, the CDR3 is TGTGCCAGCAGCCAAGAATGGACAGTCCAAGAGACCCAGTACTTC.

The rearrangement uses TRBV7-9 and TRBJ2-7; 9 positions agree with TRBD1. The length of the CDR3 is 16 residues. The V gene end was trimmed by 5 bases and the J gene end by 6 bases; junction bases not matched to a gene: 14. Germline assignment: CDR1 SEHNR and CDR2 FQNEAQ (reference sequence). This chain's CDR3 is CASSNRPGTGLVEQYF. The CDR3 DNA is TGTGCCAGCAGCAATAGACCCGGGACAGGGCTGGTCGAGCAGTACTTC.

The genes are TRBV19 and TRBJ1-1; tentatively, D is TRBD1 (6 bases). From germline, CDR1 is LNHDA and CDR2 SQIVND (reference sequence). This CDR3 has 15 residues. The V end was cut by 7 bases, the J end by 6 bases, with 21 bases between. The CDR3 reads CASNRIRGAGAEAFF. For the CDR3, the DNA is TGTGCCAGTAACCGTATCCGGGGGGCAGGGGCTGAAGCTTTCTTT.

The chain has TRBV9 and TRBJ1-1; D is unresolved. The CDR3 covers 14 residues. CDR1 is SGDLS, CDR2 YYNGEE, per germline. Trimming took 3 bases from V and 3 from J, leaving 12 bases between them. CDR3 sequence reads: CASSAFMEDTEAFF. The CDR3 bases are TGTGCCAGCAGCGCATTTATGGAGGACACTGAAGCTTTCTTT.

Only one count was recorded for this clone. The chain employs TRBV18 and TRBJ2-5; D gene ambiguous. V lost 0 bases and J lost 5, with 7 bases in between. From germline, CDR1 is KGHSH and CDR2 LQKENI. The CDR3 is 13 amino acids. The CDR3 reads CASSPPGEETQYF. In nucleotides, the CDR3 is TGTGCCAGCTCACCACCGGGCGAGGAGACCCAGTACTTC.

This clone was seen a handful of times. The chain joins TRBV5-6 to TRBJ1-6; no definite D call. The CDR3 length is 13 residues. Germline V gene sequence: CDR1 SGHDT, CDR2 YYEEEE. Between the trimmed V and J ends, which lost 3 bases and 7 bases, there was a span of 8 bases. The CDR3 DNA follows: TGTGCCAGCAGCTCCGTGTTAAATTCACCCCTCCACTTT. Encoded protein: CASSSVLNSPLHF.

J is TRBJ1-2 and V is TRBV7-2; D not resolved. The CDR3 is 15 residues long. CDR1 and CDR2 from the germline V gene are SGHTA and FQGNSA. The V end was cut by 0 bases, the J end by 8 bases, with 16 bases between. Here the CDR3 DNA reads TGTGCCAGCAGCTTAGCTAGCCTTACCGCAAAGGGCTACACCTTC. Its translation: CASSLASLTAKGYTF.

The count of this clone is one. The rearrangement links TRBV5-1 to TRBJ1-5; no clear D gene. Trimming took off 0 bases at V and 1 base at J, with 11 bases between the two ends. Germline assignment: CDR1 SGHRS and CDR2 YFSETQ. The CDR3 loop spans 16 amino acids. CDR3 nucleotides: TGCGCCAGCAGCTTGGGTGGTGCGGAGAGCAATCAGCCCCAGCATTTT. It specifies CASSLGGAESNQPQHF.

The CDR3 region has the DNA TGTGCCAGCAGTCCGGACAGGGGAGGAAAACTGTTTTTT. It translates to CASSPDRGGKLFF. The V and J genes are TRBV11-2 and TRBJ1-4, with 9 bases fitting TRBD1. V shed 6 bases and J 10 bases; nucleotides not matched to a gene: 6. The CDR3 contains 13 residues. Germline V gene data show CDR1 as SGHAT and CDR2 as FQNNGV.

V is TRBV3-1 (or the pseudogene TRBV3-2) and J is TRBJ2-5; 8 bases agree with TRBD2. J gave up 6 bases and V 1 base, and 7 bases lay outside the gene matches. The CDR3 has 15 amino acids. Looked up from germline, CDR1 is LGHDT and CDR2 is YNNKEL (reference sequence). CDR3 coding DNA: TGTGCCAGCAGCCAAGGTAGCGGGGTAGGAAAGACCCAGTACTTC. It is translated as CASSQGSGVGKTQYF.

The rearrangement uses TRBV5-8 and TRBJ1-4, with D possibly TRBD1 on 6 matching bases. CDR3 length equals 15 residues. The V gene's germline CDR1 is SGHTS and CDR2 YDEGEE. Between the trimmed V and J ends, which lost 5 bases and 1 base, there was a span of 12 bases. Written as DNA, the CDR3 is TGTGCCAGCAGTCCGACAGGAATAACTAATGAAAAACTGTTTTTT. Translated: CASSPTGITNEKLFF.

The V gene is TRBV29-1, the J gene TRBJ2-7; 7 nucleotides align to TRBD1. CDR1 and CDR2 (germline): SQVTM, ANQGSEA. The CDR3 runs to 12 residues. V gave up 7 bases and J gave up 3 bases; unmatched junction bases: 6. The CDR3: CSASGQNYEQYF. In nucleotides, the CDR3 is TGCAGCGCCTCGGGACAGAACTACGAGCAGTACTTC.

The chain is built from TRBV7-6 and TRBJ1-1; a weak D match, TRBD1 (6 bases). V shed 1 base and J shed 1 base, with 13 bases lying between them. This CDR3 has 16 amino acids. Germline V CDR1 and CDR2: SGHVS, FNYEAQ. The CDR3 loop is CASSLGRGNQNTEAFF. CDR3 sequence (DNA): TGTGCCAGCAGCTTAGGTAGGGGGAATCAGAACACTGAAGCTTTCTTT.